A selection of T cell receptor beta chains follows, all from one sample in a study of chemoradiotherapy in HPV16-positive cancers. Assay used: immunoSEQ multiplex PCR; TCRdb lists only in-frame clones, some missing. This sample carries about 4,300 clones, 65% to 80% of them seen once, and the ten largest clones take about 5%. The sequences come from tumor tissue, collected from a patient who underwent chemoradiotherapy. The receptors here all came from a human donor with HPV-associated anogenital cancer. The CDR3 runs from the conserved cysteine through the conserved F or W. Fields, in order: V gene, clone size, J gene, D gene, CDR3 protein, CDR3 DNA. D genes are given only for firm matches. For some rows the clone size is stated as once, few or many, or as a class when expanded; others skip it.

V: TRBV9
size: -
J: TRBJ1-2
D: -
CDR3: CASSVGGTNYGYTF
DNA: TGTGCCAGCAGCGTAGGTGGGACTAACTATGGCTACACCTTC

V: TRBV18
size: -
J: TRBJ1-3
D: -
CDR3: CASSPGTGNSGNTIYF
DNA: TGTGCCAGCTCACCAGGTACAGGCAACTCTGGAAACACCATATATTTT

V: TRBV9
size: few
J: TRBJ1-6
D: -
CDR3: CASSVGGVPPLHF
DNA: TGTGCCAGCAGCGTAGGAGGGGTTCCACCCCTCCACTTT

V: TRBV28
size: -
J: TRBJ1-6
D: -
CDR3: CASSSPPALHF
DNA: TGTGCCAGCAGCTCGCCCCCAGCCCTCCACTTT

V: TRBV30
size: few
J: TRBJ2-1
D: -
CDR3: CAWSVSSVEQFF
DNA: TGTGCCTGGAGTGTAAGTAGCGTTGAGCAGTTCTTC

V: TRBV14
size: -
J: TRBJ2-1
D: -
CDR3: CASSQIHGVLNEQFF
DNA: TGTGCCAGCAGCCAAATCCACGGAGTTCTCAATGAGCAGTTCTTC

V: TRBV19
size: few
J: TRBJ1-1
D: TRBD1
CDR3: CASSQDRVNTEAFF
DNA: TGTGCCAGTAGCCAGGACAGGGTGAACACTGAAGCTTTCTTT

V: TRBV6-1
size: -
J: TRBJ2-1
D: -
CDR3: CASRKMISYNEQFF
DNA: TGTGCCAGCAGGAAGATGATCTCCTACAATGAGCAGTTCTTC

V: TRBV5-6
size: -
J: TRBJ1-2
D: TRBD1
CDR3: CASRRQGLDYGYTF
DNA: TGTGCCAGCAGGCGACAGGGATTGGACTATGGCTACACCTTC

V: TRBV6-5
size: -
J: TRBJ2-1
D: -
CDR3: CASSYYRAGSDEQFF
DNA: TGTGCCAGCAGTTACTACAGGGCGGGGAGCGATGAGCAGTTCTTC

V: TRBV10-1
size: -
J: TRBJ1-1
D: TRBD1
CDR3: CASRGQGDLDAFF
DNA: TGCGCCAGCAGGGGACAGGGTGACCTCGACGCTTTCTTT

V: TRBV6-6
size: -
J: TRBJ2-7
D: -
CDR3: CASSYFSAAYEQYF
DNA: TGTGCCAGCAGTTACTTTTCCGCGGCCTACGAGCAGTACTTC

V: TRBV29-1
size: -
J: TRBJ2-3
D: -
CDR3: CGGGTDTQYF
DNA: TGCGGTGGGGGCACAGATACGCAGTATTTT

V: TRBV6-1
size: -
J: TRBJ1-2
D: -
CDR3: CASTHRDGYTF
DNA: TGTGCCAGCACCCACAGGGACGGCTACACCTTC

V: TRBV7-9
size: -
J: TRBJ1-1
D: -
CDR3: CASSLRSGENTEAFF
DNA: TGTGCCAGCAGCTTAAGGTCAGGGGAGAACACTGAAGCTTTCTTT

V: TRBV29-1
size: -
J: TRBJ2-7
D: TRBD2
CDR3: CSVEEEAGGEQYF
DNA: TGCAGCGTTGAAGAAGAAGCGGGAGGCGAGCAGTACTTC

V: TRBV6-6
size: -
J: TRBJ1-2
D: TRBD1
CDR3: CASSYIFGQGRGYTF
DNA: TGTGCCAGCAGTTATATTTTTGGACAGGGGAGAGGCTACACCTTC

V: TRBV18
size: -
J: TRBJ2-6
D: TRBD2
CDR3: CASSPLAGDLSGANVLTF
DNA: TGTGCCAGCTCACCACTAGCGGGCGACCTCTCTGGGGCCAACGTCCTGACTTTC

V: TRBV7-2
size: -
J: TRBJ1-1
D: -
CDR3: CASSPGGVRTEAFF
DNA: TGTGCCAGCAGCCCTGGTGGGGTTAGGACTGAAGCTTTCTTT

V: TRBV28
size: -
J: TRBJ1-1
D: TRBD1
CDR3: CASSSTGRGTEAFF
DNA: TGTGCCAGCAGTTCGACAGGGAGGGGCACTGAAGCTTTCTTT

V: TRBV30
size: -
J: TRBJ2-2
D: TRBD1
CDR3: CAWTRTGETGELFF
DNA: TGTGCCTGGACTAGGACAGGGGAAACCGGGGAGCTGTTTTTT

V: TRBV7-2
size: -
J: TRBJ1-2
D: TRBD1
CDR3: CASSLDWQGARYTF
DNA: TGTGCCAGCAGCTTAGATTGGCAGGGGGCTCGCTACACCTTC

V: TRBV6-5
size: -
J: TRBJ1-1
D: TRBD1
CDR3: CASSRRQGKAFF
DNA: TGTGCCAGCAGTCGTCGACAGGGAAAAGCTTTCTTT

V: TRBV30
size: -
J: TRBJ2-3
D: TRBD2
CDR3: CAWREGTSGDTQYF
DNA: TGTGCCTGGAGGGAGGGGACTAGCGGAGATACGCAGTATTTT

V: TRBV11-3
size: -
J: TRBJ1-5
D: -
CDR3: CASSLPHSSSNQPQHF
DNA: TGTGCCAGCAGCTTACCTCATTCCAGTAGCAATCAGCCCCAGCATTTT

V: TRBV11-2
size: -
J: TRBJ2-5
D: TRBD2
CDR3: CASSPPGLSLETQYF
DNA: TGTGCCAGCAGCCCGCCGGGACTATCCCTAGAGACCCAGTACTTC

V: TRBV2
size: -
J: TRBJ2-1
D: TRBD2
CDR3: CASSEWTSGSYNEQFF
DNA: TGTGCCAGCAGTGAATGGACTAGCGGATCCTACAATGAGCAGTTCTTC

V: TRBV5-1
size: few
J: TRBJ2-5
D: -
CDR3: CASSSKQYQETQYF
DNA: TGCGCCAGCAGCTCCAAACAATACCAAGAGACCCAGTACTTC

V: TRBV2
size: few
J: TRBJ2-3
D: TRBD2
CDR3: CASSVPSGSSDTQYF
DNA: TGTGCCAGCAGTGTCCCTAGCGGGAGCTCAGATACGCAGTATTTT

V: TRBV7-6
size: -
J: TRBJ1-4
D: -
CDR3: CASSLQRGEKLFF
DNA: TGTGCCAGCAGCTTACAGCGCGGTGAAAAACTGTTTTTT

V: TRBV7-3
size: -
J: TRBJ2-1
D: TRBD1
CDR3: CASSLGQGLWNEQFF
DNA: TGTGCCAGCAGCTTAGGACAGGGCCTGTGGAATGAGCAGTTCTTC

V: TRBV7-6
size: -
J: TRBJ2-1
D: TRBD1
CDR3: CASSSTPGTGVYNEQFF
DNA: TGTGCCAGCAGCTCGACACCCGGGACAGGGGTGTACAATGAGCAGTTCTTC

V: TRBV5-4
size: -
J: TRBJ2-1
D: -
CDR3: CASSPGFMSYNEQFF
DNA: TGTGCCAGCAGCCCGGGTTTTATGTCCTACAATGAGCAGTTCTTC

V: TRBV11-2
size: -
J: TRBJ1-1
D: -
CDR3: CASSPRGPAEAFF
DNA: TGTGCCAGCAGCCCCCGGGGGCCCGCTGAAGCTTTCTTT

V: TRBV6-1
size: large
J: TRBJ2-7
D: TRBD2
CDR3: CASSETGGTYEQYF
DNA: TGTGCCAGCAGTGAAACGGGAGGAACCTACGAGCAGTACTTC

V: TRBV4-3
size: -
J: TRBJ2-1
D: -
CDR3: CASSQSGFSYNEQFF
DNA: TGCGCCAGCAGCCAATCCGGTTTCTCCTACAATGAGCAGTTCTTC

V: TRBV7-6
size: -
J: TRBJ2-2
D: TRBD1
CDR3: CASSRGQTTGELFF
DNA: TGTGCCAGCAGCCGGGGACAGACAACCGGGGAGCTGTTTTTT

V: TRBV6-5
size: -
J: TRBJ2-3
D: -
CDR3: CASRSASTDTQYF
DNA: TGTGCCAGCCGTTCCGCTAGCACAGATACGCAGTATTTT

V: TRBV19
size: -
J: TRBJ2-7
D: -
CDR3: CASSIGVIYEQYF
DNA: TGTGCCAGTAGTATAGGGGTAATCTACGAGCAGTACTTC

V: TRBV28
size: -
J: TRBJ1-1
D: -
CDR3: CASSLYLVNTEAFF
DNA: TGTGCCAGCAGTTTATATCTGGTAAACACTGAAGCTTTCTTT

V: TRBV19
size: -
J: TRBJ2-7
D: -
CDR3: CATRNSYEQYF
DNA: TGTGCCACCAGGAATTCCTACGAGCAGTACTTC

V: TRBV10-2
size: -
J: TRBJ1-1
D: TRBD1
CDR3: CATKDINTGQGASFF
DNA: TGCGCCACCAAAGACATCAACACGGGACAGGGGGCGTCTTTCTTT

V: TRBV5-1
size: -
J: TRBJ2-3
D: TRBD1
CDR3: CASSTGQGRTDTQYF
DNA: TGCGCCAGCAGCACCGGACAGGGAAGGACAGATACGCAGTATTTT